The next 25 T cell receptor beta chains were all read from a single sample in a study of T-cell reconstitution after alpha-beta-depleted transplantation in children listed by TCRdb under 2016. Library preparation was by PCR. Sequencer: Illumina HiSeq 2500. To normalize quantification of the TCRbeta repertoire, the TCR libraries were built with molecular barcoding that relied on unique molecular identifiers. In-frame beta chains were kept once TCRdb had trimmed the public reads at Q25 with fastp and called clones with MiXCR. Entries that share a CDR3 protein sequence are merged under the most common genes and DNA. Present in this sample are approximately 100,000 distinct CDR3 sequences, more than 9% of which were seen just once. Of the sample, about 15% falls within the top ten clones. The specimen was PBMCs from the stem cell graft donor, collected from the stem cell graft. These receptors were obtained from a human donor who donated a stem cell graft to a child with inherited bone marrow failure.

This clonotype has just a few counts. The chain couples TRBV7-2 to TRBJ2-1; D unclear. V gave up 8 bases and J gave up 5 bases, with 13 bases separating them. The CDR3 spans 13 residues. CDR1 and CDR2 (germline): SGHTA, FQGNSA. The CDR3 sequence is CASSLGRNNEQFF. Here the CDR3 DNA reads TGTGCCAGCTCACTTGGACGGAACAATGAGCAGTTCTTC.

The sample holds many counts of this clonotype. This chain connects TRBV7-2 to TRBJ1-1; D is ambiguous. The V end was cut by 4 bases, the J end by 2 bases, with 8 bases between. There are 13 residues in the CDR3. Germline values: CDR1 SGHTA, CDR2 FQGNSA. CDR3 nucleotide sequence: TGTGCCAGCAGCTCCCGGGGTAACACTGAAGCTTTCTTT. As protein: CASSSRGNTEAFF.

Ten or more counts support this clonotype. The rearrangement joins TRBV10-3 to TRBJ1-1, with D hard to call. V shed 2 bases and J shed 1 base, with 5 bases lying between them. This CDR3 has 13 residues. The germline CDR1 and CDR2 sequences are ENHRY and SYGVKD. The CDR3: CAISEAPNTEAFF. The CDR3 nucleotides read TGTGCCATCAGTGAGGCACCGAACACTGAAGCTTTCTTT.

The CDR3 DNA reads TGCGCCAGCAGCTTGGTGGGCTGGAGCTCCTACAATGAGCAGTTCTTC. Translated: CASSLVGWSSYNEQFF. V and J are TRBV5-1 and TRBJ2-1, with no clear D. The CDR3 is 16 residues long. V dropped 0 bases and J dropped 0 bases, with 10 bases sitting between them. Germline-derived CDR1 and CDR2 are SGHRS and YFSETQ. Full variable domain (outside the CDR3, taken from reference TRBV5-1 and TRBJ2-1): KAGVTQTPRYLIKTRGQQVTLSCSPISGHRSVSWYQQTPGQGLQFLFEYFSETQRNKGNFPGRFSGRQFSNSRSEMNVSTLELGDSALYLCASSLVGWSSYNEQFFGPGTRLTVL.

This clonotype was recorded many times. The chain's CDR3 is CSAQGSPRGVETQYF. CDR3 coding DNA: TGCAGCGCCCAAGGGTCTCCTAGGGGTGTAGAGACCCAGTACTTC. The chain links TRBV29-1 to TRBJ2-5; D perhaps matches TRBD1 (5 bases). The V gene's germline CDR1 is SQVTM and CDR2 ANQGSEA. The V end was cut by 7 bases, the J end by 4 bases, with 22 bases between. There are 15 residues in the CDR3.

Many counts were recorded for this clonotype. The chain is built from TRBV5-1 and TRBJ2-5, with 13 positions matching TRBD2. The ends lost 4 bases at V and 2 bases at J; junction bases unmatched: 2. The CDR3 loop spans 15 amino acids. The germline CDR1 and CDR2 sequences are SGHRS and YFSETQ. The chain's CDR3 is CASSGGLAGQETQYF. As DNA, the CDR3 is TGCGCCAGCAGCGGGGGACTAGCGGGGCAAGAGACCCAGTACTTC.

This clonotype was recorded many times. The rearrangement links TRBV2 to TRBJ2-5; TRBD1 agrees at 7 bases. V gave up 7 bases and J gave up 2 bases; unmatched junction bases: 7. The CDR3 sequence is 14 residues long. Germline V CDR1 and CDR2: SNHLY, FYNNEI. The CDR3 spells CASIFRDRQETQYF. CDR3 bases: TGTGCCAGCATTTTTCGGGACAGACAAGAGACCCAGTACTTC.

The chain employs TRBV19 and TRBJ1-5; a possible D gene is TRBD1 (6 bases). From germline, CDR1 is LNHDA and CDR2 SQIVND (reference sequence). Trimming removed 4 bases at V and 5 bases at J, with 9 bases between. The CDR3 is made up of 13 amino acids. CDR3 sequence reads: CASSTGADQPQHF. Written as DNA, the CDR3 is TGTGCCAGTAGTACAGGGGCAGATCAGCCCCAGCATTTT.

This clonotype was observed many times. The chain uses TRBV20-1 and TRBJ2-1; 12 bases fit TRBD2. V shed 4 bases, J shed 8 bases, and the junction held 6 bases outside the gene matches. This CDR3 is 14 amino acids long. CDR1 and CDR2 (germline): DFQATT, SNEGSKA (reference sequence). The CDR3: CSAIRTSGAHEQFF. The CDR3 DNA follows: TGCAGTGCTATTCGGACTAGCGGGGCCCATGAGCAGTTCTTC.

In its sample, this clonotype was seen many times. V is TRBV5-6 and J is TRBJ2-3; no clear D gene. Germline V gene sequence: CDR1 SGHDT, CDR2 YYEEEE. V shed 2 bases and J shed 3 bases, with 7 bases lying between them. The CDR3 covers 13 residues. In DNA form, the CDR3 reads TGTGCCAGCAGCTTCGCCCCAACAGATACGCAGTATTTT. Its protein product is CASSFAPTDTQYF.

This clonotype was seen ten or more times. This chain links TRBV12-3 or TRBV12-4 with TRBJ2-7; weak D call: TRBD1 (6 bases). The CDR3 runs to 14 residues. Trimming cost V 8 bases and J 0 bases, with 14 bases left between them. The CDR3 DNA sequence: TGTGCCAGCCAAAGACAGGCGAGCTCCTACGAGCAGTACTTC. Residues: CASQRQASSYEQYF.

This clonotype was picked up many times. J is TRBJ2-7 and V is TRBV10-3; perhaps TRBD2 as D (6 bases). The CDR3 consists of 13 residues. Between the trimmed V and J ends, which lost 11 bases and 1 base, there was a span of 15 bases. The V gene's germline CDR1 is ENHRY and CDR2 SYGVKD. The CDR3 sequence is CAVLWRGSYEQYF. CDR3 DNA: TGTGCCGTACTCTGGAGGGGATCCTACGAGCAGTACTTC.

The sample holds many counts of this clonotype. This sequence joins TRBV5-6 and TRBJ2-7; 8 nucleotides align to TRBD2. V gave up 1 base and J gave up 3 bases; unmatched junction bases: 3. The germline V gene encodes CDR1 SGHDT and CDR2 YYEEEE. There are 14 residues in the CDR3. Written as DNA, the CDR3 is TGTGCCAGCAGCTTGCGTACTAGCGGCTACGAGCAGTACTTC. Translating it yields CASSLRTSGYEQYF. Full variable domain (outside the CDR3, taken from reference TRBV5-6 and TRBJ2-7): DAGVTQSPTHLIKTRGQQVTLRCSPKSGHDTVSWYQQALGQGPQFIFQYYEEEERQRGNFPDRFSGHQFPNYSSELNVNALLLGDSALYLCASSLRTSGYEQYFGPGTRLTVT.

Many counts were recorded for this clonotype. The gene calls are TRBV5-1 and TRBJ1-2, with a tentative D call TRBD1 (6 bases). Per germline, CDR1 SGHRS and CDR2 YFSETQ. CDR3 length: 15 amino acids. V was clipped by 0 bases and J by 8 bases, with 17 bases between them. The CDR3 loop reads CASSLGQGNEGGYTF. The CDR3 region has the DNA TGCGCCAGCAGCTTGGGGCAGGGGAATGAGGGCGGCTACACCTTC.

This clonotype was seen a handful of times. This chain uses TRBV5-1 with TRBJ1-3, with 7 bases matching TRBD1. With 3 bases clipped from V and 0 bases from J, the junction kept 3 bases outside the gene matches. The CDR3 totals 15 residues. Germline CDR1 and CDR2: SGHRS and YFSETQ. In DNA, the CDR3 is TGCGCCAGCAGCTACGGACAGGTCTCTGGAAACACCATATATTTT. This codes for CASSYGQVSGNTIYF.

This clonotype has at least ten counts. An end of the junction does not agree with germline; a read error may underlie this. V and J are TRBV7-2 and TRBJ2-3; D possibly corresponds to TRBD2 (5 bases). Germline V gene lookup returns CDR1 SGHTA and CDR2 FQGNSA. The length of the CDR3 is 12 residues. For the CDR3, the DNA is TGCGCCAGCAGCTTAACGGGGGATACGCAGTATTTT. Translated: CASSLTGDTQYF.

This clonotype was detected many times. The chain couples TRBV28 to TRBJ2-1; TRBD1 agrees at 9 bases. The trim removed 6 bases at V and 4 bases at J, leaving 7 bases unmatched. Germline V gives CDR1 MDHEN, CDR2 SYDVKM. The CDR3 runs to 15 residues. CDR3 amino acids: CASRIRGQGYNEQFF. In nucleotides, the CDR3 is TGTGCCAGCAGAATCCGCGGACAGGGGTACAATGAGCAGTTCTTC.

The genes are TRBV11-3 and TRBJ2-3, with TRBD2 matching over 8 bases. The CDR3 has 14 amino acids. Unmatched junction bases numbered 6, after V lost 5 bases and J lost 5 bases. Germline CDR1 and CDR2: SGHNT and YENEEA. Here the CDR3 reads CASSKRGSKDTQYF. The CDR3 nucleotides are TGTGCCAGCAGCAAGCGGGGGTCGAAAGATACGCAGTATTTT.

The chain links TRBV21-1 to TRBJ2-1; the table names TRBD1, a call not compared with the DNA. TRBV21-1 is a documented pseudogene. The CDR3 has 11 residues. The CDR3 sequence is CFLGGYNEQFF. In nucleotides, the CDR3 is TGTTTTCTTGGGGGATACAATGAGCAGTTCTTC.

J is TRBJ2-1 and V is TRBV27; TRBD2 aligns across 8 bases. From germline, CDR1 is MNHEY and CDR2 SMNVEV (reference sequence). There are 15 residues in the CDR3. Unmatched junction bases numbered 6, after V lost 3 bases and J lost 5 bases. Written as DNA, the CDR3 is TGTGCCAGCAGTTTCGGGAGCGGGGGAAACAATGAGCAGTTCTTC. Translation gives CASSFGSGGNNEQFF.

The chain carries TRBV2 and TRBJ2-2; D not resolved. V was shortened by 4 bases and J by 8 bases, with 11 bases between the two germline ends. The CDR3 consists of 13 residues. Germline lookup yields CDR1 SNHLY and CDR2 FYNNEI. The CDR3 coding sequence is TGTGCCAGCAGTGCCGGGTGGTCGGGGGAGCTGTTTTTT. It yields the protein CASSAGWSGELFF. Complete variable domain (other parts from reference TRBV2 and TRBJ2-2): EPEVTQTPSHQVTQMGQEVILRCVPISNHLYFYWYRQILGQKVEFLVSFYNNEISEKSEIFDDQFSVERPDGSNFTLKIRSTKLEDSAMYFCASSAGWSGELFFGEGSRLTVL.

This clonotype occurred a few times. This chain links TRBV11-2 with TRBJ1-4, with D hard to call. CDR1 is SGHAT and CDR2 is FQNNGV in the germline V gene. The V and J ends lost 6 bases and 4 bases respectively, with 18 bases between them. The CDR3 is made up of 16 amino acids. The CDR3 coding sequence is TGTGCCAGCAGTCACCCCCCGAGACACGTTAATGAAAAACTGTTTTTT. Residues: CASSHPPRHVNEKLFF.

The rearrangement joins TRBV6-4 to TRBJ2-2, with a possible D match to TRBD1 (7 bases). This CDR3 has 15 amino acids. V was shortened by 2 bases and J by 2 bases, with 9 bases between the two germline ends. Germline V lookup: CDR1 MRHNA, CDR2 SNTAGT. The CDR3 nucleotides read TGTGCCAGCAGTGACCAGGGGGGTAACACCGGGGAGCTGTTTTTT. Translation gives CASSDQGGNTGELFF.

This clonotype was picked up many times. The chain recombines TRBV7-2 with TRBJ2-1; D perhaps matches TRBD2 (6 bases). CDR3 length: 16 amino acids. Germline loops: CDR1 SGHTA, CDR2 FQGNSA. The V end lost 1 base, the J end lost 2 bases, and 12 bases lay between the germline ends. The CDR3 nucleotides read TGTGCCAGCAGCTTAGTTGCCGGGAGTACCTACAATGAGCAGTTCTTC. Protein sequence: CASSLVAGSTYNEQFF.

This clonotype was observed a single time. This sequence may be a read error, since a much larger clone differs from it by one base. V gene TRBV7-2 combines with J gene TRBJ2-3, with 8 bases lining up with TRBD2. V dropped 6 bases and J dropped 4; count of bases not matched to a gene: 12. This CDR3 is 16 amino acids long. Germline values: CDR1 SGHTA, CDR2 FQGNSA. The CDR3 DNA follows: TGTGCCAGCAGGCGAGCGGGGGTGGTGGCGGCAGATACGCAGTATTTT. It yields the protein CASRRAGVVAADTQYF.